The 8 T cell receptor beta chains in this list originate from one sample, sequenced in a study of blood T cell repertoires in COVID-19. TCRdb keeps only in-frame clones here, not all; method: immunoSEQ multiplex PCR. The sample consists of 210,000 or so clones, 80% of them appearing once. Sequenced: peripheral blood. The receptors here all came from a human donor in a cohort sampled during active COVID-19.

The chain uses TRBV20-1 and TRBJ2-7; 7 bases match TRBD2. V lost 3 bases to trimming and J lost 1 base; unmatched junction nucleotides: 6. The CDR3 extends over 14 amino acids. Germline V gene data show CDR1 as DFQATT and CDR2 as SNEGSKA (reference sequence). The CDR3 reads CSASATSVSYEQYF. The CDR3 coding sequence is TGCAGTGCTAGTGCAACTAGCGTATCCTACGAGCAGTACTTC.

This chain connects TRBV19 to TRBJ2-7; TRBD1 aligns across 8 bases. The V segment lost 3 bases and the J segment 11 bases; nucleotides outside the gene matches: 6. This CDR3 has 12 residues. CDR1 LNHDA and CDR2 SQIVND come from the germline V gene (reference sequence). CDR3 loop: CASSMGQGAKYF. The CDR3 DNA reads TGTGCCAGTAGTATGGGGCAGGGGGCGAAGTACTTC.

V is TRBV7-3 and J is TRBJ2-7, with 8 bases fitting TRBD2. The germline CDR1 and CDR2 sequences are SGHTA and FQGTGA. This CDR3 is built from 15 residues. The V and J ends lost 2 bases and 2 bases, in that order; junction bases with no gene match: 5. Here the CDR3 DNA reads TGTGCCAGCAGCTTAGCCGGACTAGCTCCCTACGAGCAGTACTTC. It encodes CASSLAGLAPYEQYF.

The genes are TRBV20-1 and TRBJ1-1, with unresolved D. V was clipped by 3 bases and J by 1 base, with 9 bases between them. The CDR3 totals 13 residues. Germline V gives CDR1 DFQATT, CDR2 SNEGSKA (reference sequence). CDR3 in amino acids: CSASKQPNTEAFF. Written as DNA, the CDR3 is TGCAGTGCTAGTAAACAGCCGAACACTGAAGCTTTCTTT.

This clone was seen a handful of times. V usage is TRBV6-2 or TRBV6-3 and J usage is TRBJ1-5; TRBD1 matches 9 bases. V trimming: 5 bases; J trimming: 6 bases; junction bases outside the gene matches: 8. In germline, CDR1 is MNHEY, CDR2 SVGEGT. CDR3 size: 15 residues. CDR3 sequence: CASSDPGTGIQPQHF. CDR3 DNA sequence: TGTGCCAGCAGTGACCCCGGGACAGGGATTCAGCCCCAGCATTTT.

This sequence joins TRBV4-2 and TRBJ2-1, with TRBD2 as a possible D gene (5 bases). This CDR3 has 14 amino acids. Germline V gene data show CDR1 as LGHNA and CDR2 as YNFKEQ. Trimming pared 1 base from V and 7 bases from J, leaving 11 bases between. CDR3 in amino acids: CASSQGLAGNEQFF. The CDR3 DNA sequence: TGTGCCAGCAGCCAAGGGCTAGCAGGAAATGAGCAGTTCTTC.

The chain is built from TRBV20-1 and TRBJ2-7, with 11 nucleotides matching TRBD2. V gave up 3 bases and J gave up 7 bases; unmatched junction bases: 8. The CDR3 extends over 14 amino acids. Germline CDR1 DFQATT, CDR2 SNEGSKA (reference sequence). The CDR3: CSASTSGSKREQYF. The CDR3 DNA reads as TGCAGTGCTAGTACTAGCGGGAGCAAACGAGAGCAGTACTTC.

Only one count was recorded for this clone. The chain joins TRBV11-2 to TRBJ1-1; 8 bases agree with TRBD1. The CDR3 consists of 14 residues. Germline CDR1 is SGHAT and CDR2 is FQNNGV. Trimming at V came to 8 bases and at J to 0 bases, leaving 5 bases not matched to a gene. CDR3 in DNA: TGTGCCAGCGGAACCAGGGGGCTGAACACTGAAGCTTTCTTT. It is translated as CASGTRGLNTEAFF.